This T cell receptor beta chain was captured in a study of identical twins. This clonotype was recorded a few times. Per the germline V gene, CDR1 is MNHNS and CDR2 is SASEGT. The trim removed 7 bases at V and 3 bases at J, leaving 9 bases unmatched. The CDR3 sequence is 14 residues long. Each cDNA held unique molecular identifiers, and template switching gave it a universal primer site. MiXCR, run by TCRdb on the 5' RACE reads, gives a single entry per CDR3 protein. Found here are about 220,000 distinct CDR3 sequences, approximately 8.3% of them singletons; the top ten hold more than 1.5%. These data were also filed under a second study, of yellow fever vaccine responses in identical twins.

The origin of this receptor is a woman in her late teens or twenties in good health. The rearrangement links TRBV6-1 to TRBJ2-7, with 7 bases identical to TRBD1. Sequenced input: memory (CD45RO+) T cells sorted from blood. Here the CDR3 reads CASTIAGGVYEQYF. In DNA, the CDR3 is TGTGCCAGCACCATAGCAGGGGGAGTCTACGAGCAGTACTTC.